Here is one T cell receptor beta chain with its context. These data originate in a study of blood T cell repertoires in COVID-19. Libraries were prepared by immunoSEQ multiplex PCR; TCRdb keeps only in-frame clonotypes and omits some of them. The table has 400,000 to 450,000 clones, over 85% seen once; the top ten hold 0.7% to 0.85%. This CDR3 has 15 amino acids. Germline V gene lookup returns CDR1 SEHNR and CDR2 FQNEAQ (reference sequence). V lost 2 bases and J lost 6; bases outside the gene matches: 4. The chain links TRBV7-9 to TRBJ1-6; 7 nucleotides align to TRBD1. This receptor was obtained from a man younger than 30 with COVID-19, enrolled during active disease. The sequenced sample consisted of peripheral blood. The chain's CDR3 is CASSLLPGGNSPLHF. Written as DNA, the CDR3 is TGTGCCAGCAGCTTATTACCAGGGGGTAATTCACCCCTCCACTTT.